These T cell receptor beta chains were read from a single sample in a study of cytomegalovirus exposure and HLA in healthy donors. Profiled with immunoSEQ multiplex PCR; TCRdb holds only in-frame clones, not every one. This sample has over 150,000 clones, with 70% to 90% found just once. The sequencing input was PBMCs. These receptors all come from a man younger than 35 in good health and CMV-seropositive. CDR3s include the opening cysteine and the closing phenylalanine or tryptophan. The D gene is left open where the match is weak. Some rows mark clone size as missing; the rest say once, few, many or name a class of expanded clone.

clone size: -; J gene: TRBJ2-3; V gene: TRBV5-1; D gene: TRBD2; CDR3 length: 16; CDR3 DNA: TGCGCCAGCAGCTTGCTTCTAGCGGGGTCCGGGGATACGCAGTATTTT; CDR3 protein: CASSLLLAGSGDTQYF
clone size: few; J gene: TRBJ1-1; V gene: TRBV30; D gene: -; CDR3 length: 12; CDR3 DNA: TGTGCCGCGGACAGAGCGAACACTGAAGCTTTCTTT; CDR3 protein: CAADRANTEAFF
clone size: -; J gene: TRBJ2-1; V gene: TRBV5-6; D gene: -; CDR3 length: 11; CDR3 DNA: TGTGCCAGCAGCTCGGGTGGTGAGCAGTTCTTC; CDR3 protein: CASSSGGEQFF
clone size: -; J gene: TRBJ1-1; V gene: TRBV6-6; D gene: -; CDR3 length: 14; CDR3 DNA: TGTGCCAGCAGTCTAGGTAGGCGGTTAGCTGAAGCTTTCTTT; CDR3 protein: CASSLGRRLAEAFF
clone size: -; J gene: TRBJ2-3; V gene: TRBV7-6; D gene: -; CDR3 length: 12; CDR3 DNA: TGTGCCAGCAGCCGAGGTGCAGATACGCAGTATTTT; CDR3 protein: CASSRGADTQYF
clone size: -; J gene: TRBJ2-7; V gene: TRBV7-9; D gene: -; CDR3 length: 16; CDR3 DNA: TGTGCCAGCAGCTTAGCTGGACAACGGAGCTCCTACGAGCAGTACTTC; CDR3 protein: CASSLAGQRSSYEQYF
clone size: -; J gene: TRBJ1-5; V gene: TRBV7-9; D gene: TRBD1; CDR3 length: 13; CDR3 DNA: TGTGCCAGCAGTCGACAGGGAAATCAGCCCCAGCATTTT; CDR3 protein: CASSRQGNQPQHF
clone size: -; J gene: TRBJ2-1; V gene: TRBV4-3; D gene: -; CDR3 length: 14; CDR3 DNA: TGCGCCAGCAGCCGAGGGACAACCTACAATGAGCAGTTCTTC; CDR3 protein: CASSRGTTYNEQFF
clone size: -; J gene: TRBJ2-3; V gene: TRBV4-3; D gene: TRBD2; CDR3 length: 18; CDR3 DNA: TGCGCCAGCAGCCAAGCGGCTAGCGGGAGTAGTCGGACAGATACGCAGTATTTT; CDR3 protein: CASSQAASGSSRTDTQYF
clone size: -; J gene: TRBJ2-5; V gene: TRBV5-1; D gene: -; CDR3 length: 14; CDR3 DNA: TGCGCCAGCAGCGACTCACGGGGAAGAGAGACCCAGTACTTC; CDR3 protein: CASSDSRGRETQYF
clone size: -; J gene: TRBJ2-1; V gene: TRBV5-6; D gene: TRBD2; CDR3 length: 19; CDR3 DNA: TGTGCCAGCAGCCGGACGAGAGTACTAGCGGGGCCGTTCCTCAATGAGCAGTTCTTC; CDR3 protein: CASSRTRVLAGPFLNEQFF
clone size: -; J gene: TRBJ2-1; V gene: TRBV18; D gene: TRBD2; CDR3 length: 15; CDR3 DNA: TGTGCCAGCTCACCGCGGACTAGCGGGGGCAATGAGCAGTTCTTC; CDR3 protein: CASSPRTSGGNEQFF
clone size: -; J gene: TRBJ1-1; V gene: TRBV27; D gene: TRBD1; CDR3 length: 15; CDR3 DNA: TGTGCCAGCAGTTTTAGGGGACAGGGGAACACTGAAGCTTTCTTT; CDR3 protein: CASSFRGQGNTEAFF
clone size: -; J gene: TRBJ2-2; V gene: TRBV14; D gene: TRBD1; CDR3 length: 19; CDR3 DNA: TGTGCCAGCAGCCAAGATATATTTCCCAGGACAGGGTCCACCGGGGAGCTGTTTTTT; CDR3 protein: CASSQDIFPRTGSTGELFF
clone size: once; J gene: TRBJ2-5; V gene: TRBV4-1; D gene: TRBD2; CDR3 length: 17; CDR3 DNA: TGCGCCAGCAGCCCTATTCGGGCTAGCGGGGGCCAAGAGACCCAGTACTTC; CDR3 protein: CASSPIRASGGQETQYF
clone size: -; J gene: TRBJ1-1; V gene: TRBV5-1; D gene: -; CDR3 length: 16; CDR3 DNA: TGCGCCAGCAGCTTGGTAGGGGGGGTTATGAACACTGAAGCTTTCTTT; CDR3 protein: CASSLVGGVMNTEAFF